The clone carrying this TCR beta chain was picked up one time. Its matching antigen is unknown. Primers: 60 Vbeta forward and 13 Jbeta reverse. Clones were read by immunoSEQ multiplex PCR, and TCRdb kept only the in-frame ones, dropping some. This sample has around 150,000 clones, with about 80% found just once. The data derive from a study of cytomegalovirus exposure and HLA in healthy donors. General study results and limits: Certain indistinguishable V segments, among them TRBV6-2 and TRBV6-3, were excluded. A later analysis showed HLA-associated TCR beta chains outstripping equally common others in clonal expansion. Reportedly, a later analysis found an Asian-associated ancestry cluster had fewer N-insertions than the roughly 700-donor mean.

The V and J ends lost 4 bases and 0 bases respectively, with 13 bases between them. The CDR3 is 16 residues long. Germline V gene lookup returns CDR1 SGHNT and CDR2 YYREEE (reference sequence). The chain couples TRBV5-4 to TRBJ2-2; TRBD2 is a possible D gene (6 bases). The receptor was isolated from a woman in her 50s in good health and CMV-seronegative. What was sequenced was PBMCs. The CDR3 DNA reads TGTGCCAGCAGCCGAGTGGGGACTTCGAACACCGGGGAGCTGTTTTTT. Amino acid sequence: CASSRVGTSNTGELFF.